This T cell receptor (beta chain) was sequenced during a study of T cells in localized non-small cell lung cancer. Whole-study findings and limits: Tumor showed lower T cell clonality than uninvolved adjacent lung, where it was highest. Longer overall survival was seen with higher T cell density measured in blood.

As regards this clone: What it binds is unknown.

Sequencing used immunoSEQ multiplex PCR; TCRdb keeps in-frame clones, though not all of them. The sample shows 65,000 to 95,000 clones, around 81% of them seen only once. V was cut by 0 bases and J by 5 bases, with 7 bases left in between. The germline V gene has CDR1 SEHNR and CDR2 FQNEAQ (reference sequence). This CDR3 is built from 13 residues. This chain links TRBV7-9 with TRBJ1-1; possible D gene TRBD1, 5 bases. The sample in question was PBMCs, obtained before any cancer treatment. This TCR was sampled from a man aged 40 to 70 with stage II squamous cell lung carcinoma. Here the CDR3 reads CASSLAGVTEAFF. The CDR3 bases are TGTGCCAGCAGCTTAGCAGGGGTGACTGAAGCTTTCTTT.